These 14 T cell receptor beta chains share one sample of origin, sequenced in a study of cytomegalovirus exposure and HLA in healthy donors. 60 Vbeta and 13 Jbeta primers were used in PCR. Produced via immunoSEQ multiplex PCR; TCRdb's table is partial and in-frame only. The table has hundreds of thousands of clones, just over 75% seen once. Sequenced input: PBMCs. The receptors shown here come from an older woman in good health and CMV-seropositive.

The J gene is TRBJ2-2, the V gene TRBV18; 12 positions match TRBD2. This CDR3 comprises 15 residues. Germline V gene lookup returns CDR1 KGHSH and CDR2 LQKENI. The V gene end was trimmed by 8 bases and the J gene end by 7 bases; junction bases not matched to a gene: 8. Here the CDR3 reads CASQTSGRSDGELFF. The CDR3 region has the DNA TGTGCCAGCCAAACTAGCGGGAGGTCGGACGGGGAGCTGTTTTTT.

This clone was seen more than once but under ten times. The rearrangement joins TRBV5-4 to TRBJ2-7, with 10 nucleotides matching TRBD1. From germline, CDR1 is SGHNT and CDR2 YYREEE (reference sequence). V shed 5 bases, J shed 3 bases, and the junction held 5 bases outside the gene matches. This CDR3 spans 14 amino acids. The CDR3 loop is CASSLRDRGYEQYF. In nucleotides, the CDR3 is TGTGCCAGCAGTCTCCGGGACAGGGGCTACGAGCAGTACTTC.

V is TRBV27 and J is TRBJ1-2; 7 bases line up with TRBD1. The trim removed 3 bases at V and 0 bases at J, leaving 4 bases unmatched. The CDR3 loop spans 15 amino acids. The germline CDR1 and CDR2 sequences are MNHEY and SMNVEV (reference sequence). CDR3 in amino acids: CASSFNRGANYGYTF. The CDR3 region has the DNA TGTGCCAGCAGTTTTAACAGGGGAGCTAACTATGGCTACACCTTC.

This chain uses TRBV4-3 with TRBJ2-7; 13 positions agree with TRBD2. The germline V gene has CDR1 LGHNA and CDR2 YSLEER. The CDR3 sequence is 19 residues long. With V trimmed by 4 bases and J by 0 bases, 12 bases remained unmatched. In DNA, the CDR3 is TGCGCCAGCAGCCTCGGACGAGGGACTAGCGGGGCCCACTCCTACGAGCAGTACTTC. It translates to CASSLGRGTSGAHSYEQYF.

The V call is TRBV6-1, the J call TRBJ2-3; tentatively, D is TRBD2 (6 bases). Trimming took off 2 bases at V and 4 bases at J, with 10 bases between the two ends. The CDR3 totals 14 residues. Germline CDR1 and CDR2: MNHNS and SASEGT. This chain's CDR3 is CASSERREADTQYF. The CDR3 DNA follows: TGTGCCAGCAGTGAACGGAGGGAAGCAGATACGCAGTATTTT.

The rearrangement links TRBV28 to TRBJ1-5, with 9 bases matching TRBD1. CDR3 length: 17 amino acids. From germline, CDR1 is MDHEN and CDR2 SYDVKM. Trimming removed 5 bases from V and 6 bases from J; junction bases left unmatched: 14. As DNA, the CDR3 is TGTGCCAGCAGTCCACCCAAGGGACAGGGAACCCGTCAGCCCCAGCATTTT. It codes for CASSPPKGQGTRQPQHF.

The rearrangement links TRBV19 to TRBJ1-3; tentatively, D is TRBD1 (6 bases). V lost 6 bases to trimming and J lost 4 bases, with 13 bases between them. From germline, CDR1 is LNHDA and CDR2 SQIVND (reference sequence). The CDR3 runs to 14 residues. CDR3 sequence (DNA): TGTGCCAGTAGCCCCGGGACATCAGGAAACACCATATATTTT. Amino acids: CASSPGTSGNTIYF.

V usage is TRBV5-1 and J usage is TRBJ1-4; D might be TRBD1 (5 bases). Trimming stripped 1 base from V and 15 bases from J, with 19 bases between. This CDR3 has 14 residues. Germline V gene lookup returns CDR1 SGHRS and CDR2 YFSETQ. CDR3 region: CASSLTGSRENVFF. The CDR3 DNA is TGCGCCAGCAGCTTGACAGGATCAAGGGAAAACGTGTTTTTT.

The chain links TRBV19 to TRBJ2-3; 8 nucleotides line up with TRBD2. Losses at the gene ends were 5 bases for V and 5 bases for J; bases not matched to a gene: 12. The V gene's germline CDR1 is LNHDA and CDR2 SQIVND (reference sequence). The CDR3 extends over 16 amino acids. The CDR3 here is CASSSRVSGDLDTQYF. For the CDR3, the DNA is TGTGCCAGTAGTTCCAGAGTTAGCGGGGACTTAGATACGCAGTATTTT.

J is TRBJ2-1 and V is TRBV7-2; D not resolved. The CDR3 length is 15 residues. V was pared by 3 bases and J by 8 bases, with 17 bases between. Germline CDR1 and CDR2: SGHTA and FQGNSA. The CDR3 loop reads CASSFRGSTTDEQFF. The CDR3 DNA reads TGTGCCAGCAGCTTCCGTGGATCGACAACCGATGAGCAGTTCTTC.

The chain employs TRBV7-2 and TRBJ2-5, with TRBD2 as a possible D gene (6 bases). Germline-derived CDR1 and CDR2 are SGHTA and FQGNSA. Between the trimmed V and J ends, which lost 2 bases and 4 bases, there was a span of 11 bases. The CDR3 has 14 amino acids. The CDR3 DNA follows: TGTGCCAGCAGCTTACAGGCGGGGAGAGAGACCCAGTACTTC. Residues: CASSLQAGRETQYF. The complete variable domain, with remaining parts taken from reference TRBV7-2 and TRBJ2-5, reads GAGVSQSPSNKVTEKGKDVELRCDPISGHTALYWYRQSLGQGLEFLIYFQGNSAPDKSGLPSDRFSAERTGGSVSTLTIQRTQQEDSAVYLCASSLQAGRETQYFGPGTRLLVL.

This chain joins TRBV5-1 and TRBJ2-7; no firm D call. V lost 4 bases and J 3 bases, leaving 11 bases between the germline ends. The CDR3 spans 13 residues. CDR1 SGHRS and CDR2 YFSETQ come from the germline V gene. The CDR3: CASSERINYEQYF. The CDR3 DNA follows: TGCGCCAGCAGCGAGCGAATAAACTACGAGCAGTACTTC.

The chain couples TRBV18 to TRBJ2-7, with 7 positions matching TRBD1. Germline CDR1 is KGHSH and CDR2 is LQKENI. This CDR3 region has 12 residues. V lost 7 bases and J lost 3; bases outside the gene matches: 3. The CDR3 region has the DNA TGTGCCAGCTACCGGGACAGCTACGAGCAGTACTTC. It yields the protein CASYRDSYEQYF.

This chain joins TRBV19 and TRBJ2-7, with 8 bases lining up with TRBD1. CDR3 length: 14 amino acids. CDR1 is LNHDA and CDR2 is SQIVND in the germline V gene (reference sequence). V was clipped by 7 bases and J by 2 bases; unmatched bases: 7. The CDR3 region is CASNDRGATYEQYF. For the CDR3, the DNA is TGTGCCAGTAACGACAGGGGCGCTACCTACGAGCAGTACTTC.